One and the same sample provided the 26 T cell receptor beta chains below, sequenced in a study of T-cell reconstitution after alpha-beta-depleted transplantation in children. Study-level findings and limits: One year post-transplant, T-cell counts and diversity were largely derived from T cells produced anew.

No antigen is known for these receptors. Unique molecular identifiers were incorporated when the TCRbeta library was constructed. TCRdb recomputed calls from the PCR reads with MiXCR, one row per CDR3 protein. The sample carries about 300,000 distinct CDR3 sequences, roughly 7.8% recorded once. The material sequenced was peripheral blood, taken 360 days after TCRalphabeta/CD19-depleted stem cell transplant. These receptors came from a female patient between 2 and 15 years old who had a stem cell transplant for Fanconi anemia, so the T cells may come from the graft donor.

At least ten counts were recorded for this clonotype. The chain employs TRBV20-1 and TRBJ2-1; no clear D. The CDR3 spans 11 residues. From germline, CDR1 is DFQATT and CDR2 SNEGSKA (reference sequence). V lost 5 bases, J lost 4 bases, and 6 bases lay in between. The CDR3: CSAHQYNEQFF. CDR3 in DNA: TGCAGTGCTCACCAGTACAATGAGCAGTTCTTC.

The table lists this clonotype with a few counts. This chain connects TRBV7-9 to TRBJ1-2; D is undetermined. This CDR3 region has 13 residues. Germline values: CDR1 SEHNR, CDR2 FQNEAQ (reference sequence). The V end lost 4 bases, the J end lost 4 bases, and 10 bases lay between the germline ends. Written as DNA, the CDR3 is TGTGCCAGCAGCTCCTCCGGGTTCTATGGCTACACCTTC. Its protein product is CASSSSGFYGYTF. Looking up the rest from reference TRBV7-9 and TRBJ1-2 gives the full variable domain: DTGVSQNPRHKITKRGQNVTFRCDPISEHNRLYWYRQTLGQGPEFLTYFQNEAQLEKSRLLSDRFSAERPKGSFSTLEIQRTEQGDSAMYLCASSSSGFYGYTFGSGTRLTVV.

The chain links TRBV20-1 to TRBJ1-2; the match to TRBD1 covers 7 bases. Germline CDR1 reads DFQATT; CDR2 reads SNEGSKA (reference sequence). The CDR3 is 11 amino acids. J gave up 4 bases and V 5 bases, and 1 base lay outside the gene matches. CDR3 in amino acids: CSAGTVYGYTF. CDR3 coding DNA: TGCAGTGCTGGGACAGTCTATGGCTACACCTTC.

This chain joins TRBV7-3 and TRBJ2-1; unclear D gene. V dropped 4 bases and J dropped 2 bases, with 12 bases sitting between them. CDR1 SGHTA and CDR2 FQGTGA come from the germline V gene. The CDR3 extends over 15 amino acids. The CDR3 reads CASSSDLATYNEQFF. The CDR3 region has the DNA TGTGCCAGCAGCTCTGACTTAGCTACCTACAATGAGCAGTTCTTC.

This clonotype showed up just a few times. The CDR3 DNA sequence: TGCGCCAGCAGCCAACTAAGCCGGGGTCTAGGCGGAAACACCATATATTTT. Translated: CASSQLSRGLGGNTIYF. V and J are TRBV4-3 and TRBJ1-3, with D unclear. V lost 2 bases to trimming and J lost 4 bases, with 18 bases between them. Germline loops: CDR1 LGHNA, CDR2 YSLEER. CDR3 length: 17 amino acids.

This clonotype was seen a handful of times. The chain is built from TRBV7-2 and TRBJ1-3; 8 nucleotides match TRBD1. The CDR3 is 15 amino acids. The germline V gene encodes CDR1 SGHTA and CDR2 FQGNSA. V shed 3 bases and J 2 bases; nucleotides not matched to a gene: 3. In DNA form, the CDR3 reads TGTGCCAGCAGCTTCAGGGGGCACGCTGGAAACACCATATATTTT. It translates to CASSFRGHAGNTIYF. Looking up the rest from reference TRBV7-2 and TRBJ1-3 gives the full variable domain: GAGVSQSPSNKVTEKGKDVELRCDPISGHTALYWYRQSLGQGLEFLIYFQGNSAPDKSGLPSDRFSAERTGGSVSTLTIQRTQQEDSAVYLCASSFRGHAGNTIYFGEGSWLTVV.

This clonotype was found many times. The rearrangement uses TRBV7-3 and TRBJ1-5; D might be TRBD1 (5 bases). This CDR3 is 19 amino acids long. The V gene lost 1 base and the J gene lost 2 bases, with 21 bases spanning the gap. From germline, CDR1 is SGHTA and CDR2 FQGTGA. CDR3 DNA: TGTGCCAGCAGCTTAAGGCCCCCTTTGTCCGGGGCGTGCAATCAGCCCCAGCATTTT. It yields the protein CASSLRPPLSGACNQPQHF.

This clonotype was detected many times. CDR3 residues: CATANREDTGELFF. DNA of the CDR3: TGTGCCACCGCGAACAGGGAGGACACCGGGGAGCTGTTTTTT. This chain uses TRBV10-3 with TRBJ2-2, with D perhaps being TRBD1 or TRBD2 (6 bases each). The V end lost 10 bases, the J end lost 3 bases, and 15 bases lay between the germline ends. From germline, CDR1 is ENHRY and CDR2 SYGVKD. The CDR3 consists of 14 residues.

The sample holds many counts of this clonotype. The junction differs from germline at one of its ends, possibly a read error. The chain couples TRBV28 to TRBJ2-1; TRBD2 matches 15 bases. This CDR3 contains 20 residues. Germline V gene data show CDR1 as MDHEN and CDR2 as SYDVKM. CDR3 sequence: CASSPAGLAGGLTPYTEQFF. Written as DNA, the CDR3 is TGTGCCAGCAGTCCAGCGGGACTAGCGGGGGGCCTAACCCCGTACACTGAGCAGTTCTTC.

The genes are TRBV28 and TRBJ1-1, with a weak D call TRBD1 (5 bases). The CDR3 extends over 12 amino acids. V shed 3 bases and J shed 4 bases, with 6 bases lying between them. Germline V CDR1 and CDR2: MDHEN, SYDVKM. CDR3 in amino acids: CASSLTVTEAFF. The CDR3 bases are TGTGCCAGCAGTTTGACAGTCACTGAAGCTTTCTTT.

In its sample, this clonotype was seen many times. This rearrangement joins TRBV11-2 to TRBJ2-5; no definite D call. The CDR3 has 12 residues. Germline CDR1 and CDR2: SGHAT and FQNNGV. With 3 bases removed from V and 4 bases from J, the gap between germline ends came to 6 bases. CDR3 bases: TGTGCCAGCAGCTTGTCGACAGAGACCCAGTACTTC. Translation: CASSLSTETQYF.

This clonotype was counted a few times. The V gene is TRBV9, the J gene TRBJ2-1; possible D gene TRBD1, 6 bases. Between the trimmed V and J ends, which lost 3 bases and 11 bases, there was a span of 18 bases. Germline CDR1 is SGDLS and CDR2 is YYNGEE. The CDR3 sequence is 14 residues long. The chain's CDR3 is CASSARPGGGKQFF. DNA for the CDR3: TGTGCCAGCAGCGCGCGCCCGGGTGGGGGCAAGCAGTTCTTC.

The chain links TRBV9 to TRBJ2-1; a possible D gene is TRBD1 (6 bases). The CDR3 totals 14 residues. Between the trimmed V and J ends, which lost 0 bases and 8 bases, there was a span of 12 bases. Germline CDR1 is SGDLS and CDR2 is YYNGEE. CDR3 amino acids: CASSVGQAGDEQFF. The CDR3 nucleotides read TGTGCCAGCAGCGTAGGACAGGCTGGGGATGAGCAGTTCTTC.

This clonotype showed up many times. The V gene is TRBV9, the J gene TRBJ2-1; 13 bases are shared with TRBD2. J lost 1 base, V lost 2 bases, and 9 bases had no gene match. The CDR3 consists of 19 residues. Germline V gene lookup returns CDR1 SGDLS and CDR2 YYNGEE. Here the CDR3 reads CASSVGTSGTKRSYNEQFF. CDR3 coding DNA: TGTGCCAGCAGCGTCGGGACTAGCGGGACCAAGCGTTCCTACAATGAGCAGTTCTTC.

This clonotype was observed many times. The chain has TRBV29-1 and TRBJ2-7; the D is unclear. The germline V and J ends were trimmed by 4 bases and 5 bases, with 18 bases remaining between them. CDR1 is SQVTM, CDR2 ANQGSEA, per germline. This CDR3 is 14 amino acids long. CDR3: CSVGAGFSFDEQYF. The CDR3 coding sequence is TGCAGCGTTGGTGCAGGATTTAGCTTCGACGAGCAGTACTTC.

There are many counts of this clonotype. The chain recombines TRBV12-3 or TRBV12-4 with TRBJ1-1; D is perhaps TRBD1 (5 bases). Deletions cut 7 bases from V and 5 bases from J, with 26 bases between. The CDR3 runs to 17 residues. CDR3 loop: CASTLRVTADLGTEAFF. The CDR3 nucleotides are TGTGCCAGCACCCTACGAGTGACAGCTGACTTGGGGACTGAAGCTTTCTTT.

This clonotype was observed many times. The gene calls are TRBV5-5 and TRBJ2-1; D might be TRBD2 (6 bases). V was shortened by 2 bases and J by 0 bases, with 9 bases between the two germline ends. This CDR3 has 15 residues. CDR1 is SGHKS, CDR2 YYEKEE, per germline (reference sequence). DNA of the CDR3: TGTGCCAGCAGCTTTCCAGCGGGCTCCTACAATGAGCAGTTCTTC. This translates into CASSFPAGSYNEQFF.

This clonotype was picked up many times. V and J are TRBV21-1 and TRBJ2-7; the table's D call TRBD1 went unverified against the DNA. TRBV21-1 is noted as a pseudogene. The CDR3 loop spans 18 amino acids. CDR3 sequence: CASTDALSTGIQTYEQYF. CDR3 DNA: TGTGCCAGCACCGACGCCCTTTCTACAGGTATTCAAACCTACGAGCAGTACTTC.

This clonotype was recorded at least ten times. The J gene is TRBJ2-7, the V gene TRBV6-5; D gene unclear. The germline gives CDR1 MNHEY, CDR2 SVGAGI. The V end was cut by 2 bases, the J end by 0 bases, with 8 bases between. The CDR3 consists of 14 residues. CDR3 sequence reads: CASSYGPSSYEQYV. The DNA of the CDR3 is TGTGCCAGCAGTTACGGTCCTAGCTCCTACGAGCAGTACGTC.

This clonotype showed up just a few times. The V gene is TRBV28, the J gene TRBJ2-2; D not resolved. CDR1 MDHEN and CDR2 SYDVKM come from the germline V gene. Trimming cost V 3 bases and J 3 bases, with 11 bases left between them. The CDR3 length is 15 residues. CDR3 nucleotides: TGTGCCAGCAGTTTCAGATCCCCATACACCGGGGAGCTGTTTTTT. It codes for CASSFRSPYTGELFF.

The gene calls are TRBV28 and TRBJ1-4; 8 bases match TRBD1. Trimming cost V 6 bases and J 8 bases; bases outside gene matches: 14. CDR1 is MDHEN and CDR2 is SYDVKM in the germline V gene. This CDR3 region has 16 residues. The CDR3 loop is CASRNPGQAWGEKLFF. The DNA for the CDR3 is TGTGCCAGCAGAAACCCGGGACAGGCATGGGGGGAAAAACTGTTTTTT.

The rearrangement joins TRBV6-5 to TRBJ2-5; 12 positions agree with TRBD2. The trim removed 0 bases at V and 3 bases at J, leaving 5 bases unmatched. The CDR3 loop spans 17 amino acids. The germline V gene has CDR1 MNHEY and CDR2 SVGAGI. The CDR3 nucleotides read TGTGCCAGCAGTTACTCGCTAGCGGGGGGGCGGGAAGAGACCCAGTACTTC. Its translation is CASSYSLAGGREETQYF.

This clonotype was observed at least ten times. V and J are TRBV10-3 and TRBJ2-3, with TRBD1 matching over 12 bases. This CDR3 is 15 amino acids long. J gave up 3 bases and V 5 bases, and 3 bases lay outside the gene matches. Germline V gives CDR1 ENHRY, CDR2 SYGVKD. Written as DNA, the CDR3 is TGTGCCATCAGTCCGGGACAGGGGGCGACAGATACGCAGTATTTT. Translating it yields CAISPGQGATDTQYF.

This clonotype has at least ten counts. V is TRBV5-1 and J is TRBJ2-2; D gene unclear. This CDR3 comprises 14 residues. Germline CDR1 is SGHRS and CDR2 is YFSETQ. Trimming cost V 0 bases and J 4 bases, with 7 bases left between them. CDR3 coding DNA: TGCGCCAGCAGCTTGGACGGCGGCACCGGGGAGCTGTTTTTT. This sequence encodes CASSLDGGTGELFF. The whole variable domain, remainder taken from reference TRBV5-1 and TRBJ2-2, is KAGVTQTPRYLIKTRGQQVTLSCSPISGHRSVSWYQQTPGQGLQFLFEYFSETQRNKGNFPGRFSGRQFSNSRSEMNVSTLELGDSALYLCASSLDGGTGELFFGEGSRLTVL.

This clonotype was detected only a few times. The CDR3 sequence: CASSSGSAYEQYF. The CDR3 nucleotides are TGTGCCAGCAGTTCAGGGTCCGCCTACGAGCAGTACTTC. V gene TRBV27 combines with J gene TRBJ2-7, with D possibly matching TRBD1 (5 bases). Germline lookup yields CDR1 MNHEY and CDR2 SMNVEV (reference sequence). V lost 4 bases and J 2 bases, leaving 9 bases between the germline ends. The CDR3 covers 13 residues.

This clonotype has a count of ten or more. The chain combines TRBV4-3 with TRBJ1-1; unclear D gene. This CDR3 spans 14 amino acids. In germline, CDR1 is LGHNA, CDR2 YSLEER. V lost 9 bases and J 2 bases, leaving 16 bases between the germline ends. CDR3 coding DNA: TGCGCCAGTCTGAGTAGGACCTTTAACACTGAAGCTTTCTTT. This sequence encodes CASLSRTFNTEAFF.